The 6 T cell receptor beta chains below come from one sample, sequenced in a study of cytomegalovirus exposure and HLA in healthy donors. Measured with immunoSEQ multiplex PCR; TCRdb has only the in-frame clones, and not every one. The table lists some 180,000 clones, 81% of them singletons. Material for sequencing was PBMCs. Receptors were obtained from a woman aged 25 to 39 in good health and CMV-seronegative.

This clone was found once. The genes are TRBV7-3 and TRBJ1-6, with TRBD1 as a possible D gene (5 bases). The CDR3 contains 15 residues. Trimming took off 5 bases at V and 6 bases at J, with 14 bases between the two ends. Germline values: CDR1 SGHTA, CDR2 FQGTGA. In DNA, the CDR3 is TGTGCCAGCAGCGCCCAGGGTCTGGGTAATTCACCCCTCCACTTT. Residues: CASSAQGLGNSPLHF.

This chain's CDR3 is CASSLNSGARETQYF. CDR3 nucleotides: TGCGCCAGCAGCCTAAATAGCGGGGCCCGTGAGACCCAGTACTTC. The rearrangement links TRBV4-1 to TRBJ2-5; TRBD2 matches at 8 bases. The CDR3 extends over 15 amino acids. Looked up from germline, CDR1 is MGHRA and CDR2 is YSYEKL. V gave up 4 bases and J gave up 5 bases; unmatched junction bases: 9.

The chain has TRBV6-5 and TRBJ1-3; D uncertain. Germline V CDR1 and CDR2: MNHEY, SVGAGI. Between the trimmed V and J ends, which lost 0 bases and 4 bases, there was a span of 4 bases. The CDR3 is 13 residues long. This CDR3 reads CASSYSGGNTIYF. Written as DNA, the CDR3 is TGTGCCAGCAGTTACTCTGGCGGAAACACCATATATTTT.

J is TRBJ1-5 and V is TRBV19; TRBD1 matches at 7 bases. The junction had 16 bases not matched to a gene; V was cut back by 6 bases and J by 5 bases. From germline, CDR1 is LNHDA and CDR2 SQIVND (reference sequence). This CDR3 has 17 residues. In DNA form, the CDR3 reads TGTGCCAGTAGCCACCGGGACAGTCGGATCCGGGATCAGCCCCAGCATTTT. Its translation: CASSHRDSRIRDQPQHF.

This chain links TRBV14 with TRBJ2-7, with 11 bases lining up with TRBD1. J was trimmed by 10 bases and V by 6 bases; bases with no gene match: 8. CDR3 length: 13 amino acids. Germline CDR1 SGHDN, CDR2 FVKESK. The DNA for the CDR3 is TGTGCCAGCAGTCGACTGGGACAGGGGGTTCAGTACTTC. Encoded protein: CASSRLGQGVQYF.

V usage is TRBV9 and J usage is TRBJ2-3; TRBD1 is a possible D gene (5 bases). The CDR3 runs 16 residues. Germline V lookup: CDR1 SGDLS, CDR2 YYNGEE. Trimming took off 4 bases at V and 2 bases at J, with 17 bases between the two ends. CDR3 amino acids: CASSTTHGQVTDTQYF. CDR3 DNA: TGTGCCAGCAGCACCACGCACGGACAAGTCACAGATACGCAGTATTTT.